Each of the 16 T cell receptor beta chains below was sequenced from the same sample in a study of T cell changes during pregnancy in multiple sclerosis (dated by TCRdb to the late 2010s). Receptor amplification or capture employed the immunoSEQ multiplex PCR assay. Drawn from immuneACCESS, this table holds only the in-frame rearrangements with V and J called that TCRdb kept. Clones are partly lost; checked studies trace under half to an unresolved V gene and leave the rest unexplained. In this sample the table shows some 79,000 clones, 75% to 95% of which occur a single time. Under 0.6% of the sample is in the top ten clones. Sequences were derived from CD4+ T cells from peripheral blood mononuclear cells, sampled in the second trimester of pregnancy. The receptors stem from a female donor with multiple sclerosis, enrolled in a pregnancy study.

The rearrangement uses TRBV5-1 and TRBJ2-1; 10 bases agree with TRBD2. The CDR3 is 18 amino acids. Trimming took 1 base from V and 0 from J; bases not matched to a gene: 7. Germline assignment: CDR1 SGHRS and CDR2 YFSETQ. Written as DNA, the CDR3 is TGCGCCAGCAGCTTGTCCAAGACTAGCGGGCACTCCTACAATGAGCAGTTCTTC. Translated: CASSLSKTSGHSYNEQFF.

This chain links TRBV19 with TRBJ1-5; D unresolved. CDR1 and CDR2 (germline): LNHDA, SQIVND (reference sequence). The CDR3 totals 18 residues. Trimming removed 3 bases at V and 0 bases at J, with 18 bases between. CDR3 protein: CASSMGQAVQYSNQPQHF. DNA of the CDR3: TGTGCCAGTAGTATGGGCCAGGCCGTACAATATAGCAATCAGCCCCAGCATTTT. Looking up the rest from reference TRBV19 and TRBJ1-5 gives the full variable domain: DGGITQSPKYLFRKEGQNVTLSCEQNLNHDAMYWYRQDPGQGLRLIYYSQIVNDFQKGDIAEGYSVSREKKESFPLTVTSAQKNPTAFYLCASSMGQAVQYSNQPQHFGDGTRLSIL.

The gene calls are TRBV4-1 and TRBJ2-5, with D possibly TRBD1 on 5 matching bases. V was pared by 2 bases and J by 2 bases, with 15 bases between. This CDR3 is built from 16 residues. Germline V gene lookup returns CDR1 MGHRA and CDR2 YSYEKL. The chain's CDR3 is CASSQTPGKTQETQYF. In DNA form, the CDR3 reads TGCGCCAGCAGCCAAACCCCAGGGAAGACACAAGAGACCCAGTACTTC.

The genes are TRBV5-1 and TRBJ2-3, with 11 bases matching TRBD2. Germline V gene lookup returns CDR1 SGHRS and CDR2 YFSETQ. Trimming removed 2 bases from V and 6 bases from J; junction bases left unmatched: 8. The CDR3 has 16 amino acids. CDR3 DNA sequence: TGCGCCAGCAGCTTCGCACTAGCGGGGGCCGGGGATACGCAGTATTTT. The encoded protein is CASSFALAGAGDTQYF.

This rearrangement joins TRBV2 to TRBJ2-2, with 9 bases identical to TRBD1. Germline lookup yields CDR1 SNHLY and CDR2 FYNNEI. This CDR3 region has 15 residues. The ends lost 4 bases at V and 4 bases at J; junction bases unmatched: 4. CDR3 coding DNA: TGTGCCAGCAGTGTTTACAGGGGGCGCACCGGGGAGCTGTTTTTT. This encodes CASSVYRGRTGELFF.

The chain has TRBV7-3 and TRBJ2-3; 7 bases are shared with TRBD2. The CDR3 has 17 amino acids. J gave up 1 base and V 6 bases, and 13 bases lay outside the gene matches. Germline CDR1 and CDR2: SGHTA and FQGTGA. CDR3 amino acids: CASRATGGRPGTDTQYF. In nucleotides, the CDR3 is TGTGCCAGCAGGGCGACCGGCGGGAGACCCGGCACAGATACGCAGTATTTT.

This clone is a singleton in its sample. The genes are TRBV28 and TRBJ1-2, with D hard to call. Germline loops: CDR1 MDHEN, CDR2 SYDVKM. The CDR3 runs to 13 residues. Trimming stripped 6 bases from V and 8 bases from J, with 16 bases between. The CDR3 coding sequence is TGTGCCAGCAGCCCGCAGGTGCTTTACGGCTACACCTTC. Its protein product is CASSPQVLYGYTF.

The genes are TRBV4-1 and TRBJ2-7; the match to TRBD1 covers 8 bases. There are 15 residues in the CDR3. The germline V gene has CDR1 MGHRA and CDR2 YSYEKL. The ends lost 4 bases at V and 4 bases at J; junction bases unmatched: 9. The CDR3 reads CASSPNLRQGYEQYF. CDR3 coding DNA: TGCGCCAGCAGCCCTAACCTTCGACAGGGGTACGAGCAGTACTTC.

This rearrangement joins TRBV7-2 to TRBJ2-7; 8 bases are a match to TRBD2. The V segment lost 0 bases and the J segment 2 bases; nucleotides outside the gene matches: 3. The germline CDR1 and CDR2 sequences are SGHTA and FQGNSA. The CDR3 sequence is 15 residues long. The CDR3 coding sequence is TGTGCCAGCAGCTTAGCCAGCGGGAGCCCCTACGAGCAGTACTTC. Translation gives CASSLASGSPYEQYF.

The CDR3 reads CASSQQEDLAKNIQYF. CDR3 coding DNA: TGCGCCAGCAGCCAACAGGAGGATCTAGCCAAAAACATTCAGTACTTC. The V gene is TRBV4-3, the J gene TRBJ2-4, with D maybe TRBD2 (5 bases). With 2 bases removed from V and 0 bases from J, the gap between germline ends came to 11 bases. There are 16 residues in the CDR3. Germline lookup yields CDR1 LGHNA and CDR2 YSLEER.

The chain uses TRBV2 and TRBJ1-5, with D possibly matching TRBD1 (5 bases). V lost 5 bases and J lost 6, with 17 bases in between. The CDR3 covers 15 residues. Germline loops: CDR1 SNHLY, CDR2 FYNNEI. CDR3 amino acids: CASSPGFVSGQPQHF. In DNA, the CDR3 is TGTGCCAGCAGTCCAGGGTTTGTTTCTGGTCAGCCCCAGCATTTT.

The chain carries TRBV7-2 and TRBJ1-2; D might be TRBD1 (5 bases). The germline V gene encodes CDR1 SGHTA and CDR2 FQGNSA. This CDR3 comprises 17 residues. V was shortened by 5 bases and J by 2 bases, with 21 bases between the two germline ends. The CDR3 protein is CASSRSAAGPANYGYTF. CDR3 bases: TGTGCCAGCAGCCGTTCCGCGGCGGGGCCGGCGAACTATGGCTACACCTTC.

The rearrangement links TRBV11-3 to TRBJ2-2; D ambiguous. This CDR3 is built from 13 residues. Looked up from germline, CDR1 is SGHNT and CDR2 is YENEEA. Trimming stripped 2 bases from V and 7 bases from J, with 8 bases between. The CDR3 DNA reads as TGTGCCAGCAGCTTATTAGTTGGCGGGGAGCTGTTTTTT. Translation gives CASSLLVGGELFF.

The CDR3 sequence is CASSMGRGTEAFF. The CDR3 DNA sequence: TGTGCCAGTAGTATGGGCAGGGGCACTGAAGCTTTCTTT. V gene TRBV19 combines with J gene TRBJ1-1, with D possibly being TRBD1 (6 bases). With 3 bases removed from V and 4 bases from J, the gap between germline ends came to 9 bases. The CDR3 sequence is 13 residues long. The germline gives CDR1 LNHDA, CDR2 SQIVND (reference sequence).

This chain joins TRBV19 and TRBJ2-7; 10 positions agree with TRBD1. Germline CDR1 is LNHDA and CDR2 is SQIVND (reference sequence). V lost 5 bases to trimming and J lost 7 bases; unmatched junction nucleotides: 5. CDR3 length equals 13 residues. CDR3 region: CASSRPDRGEQYF. The CDR3 bases are TGTGCCAGTAGTCGCCCGGACAGGGGGGAGCAGTACTTC. Complete variable domain (other parts from reference TRBV19 and TRBJ2-7): DGGITQSPKYLFRKEGQNVTLSCEQNLNHDAMYWYRQDPGQGLRLIYYSQIVNDFQKGDIAEGYSVSREKKESFPLTVTSAQKNPTAFYLCASSRPDRGEQYFGPGTRLTVT.

This rearrangement joins TRBV2 to TRBJ2-2; TRBD2 is a possible D gene (5 bases). The germline V gene encodes CDR1 SNHLY and CDR2 FYNNEI. CDR3 length equals 14 residues. Trimming pared 8 bases from V and 3 bases from J, leaving 13 bases between. For the CDR3, the DNA is TGTGCCAGCTTTCGGGATTTCGACACCGGGGAGCTGTTTTTT. Protein product: CASFRDFDTGELFF.